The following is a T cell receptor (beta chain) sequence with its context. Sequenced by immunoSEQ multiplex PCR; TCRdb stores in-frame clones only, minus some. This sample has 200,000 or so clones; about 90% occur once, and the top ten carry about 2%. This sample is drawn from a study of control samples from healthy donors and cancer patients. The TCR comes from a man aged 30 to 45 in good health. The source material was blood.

Written as DNA, the CDR3 is TGCAGCGTAGGACTAGCGGGGGGACAAGAGACCCAGTACTTC. As protein: CSVGLAGGQETQYF. The chain combines TRBV29-1 with TRBJ2-5, with 14 bases lining up with TRBD2. The CDR3 covers 14 residues. Germline V lookup: CDR1 SQVTM, CDR2 ANQGSEA. J gave up 2 bases and V 6 bases, and 2 bases lay outside the gene matches. The full variable domain, in which reference TRBV29-1 and TRBJ2-5 provide the parts outside the CDR3, is SAVISQKPSRDICQRGTSLTIQCQVDSQVTMMFWYRQQPGQSLTLIATANQGSEATYESGFVIDKFPISRPNLTFSTLTVSNMSPEDSSIYLCSVGLAGGQETQYFGPGTRLLVL.